This TCR beta chain is drawn from a study of T cells in localized non-small cell lung cancer. Clones were sequenced by immunoSEQ multiplex PCR, and TCRdb holds only the in-frame ones, with some missing. The sample records about 23,000 clones, more than 70% being singletons. The CDR3 has 14 amino acids. V trimming: 0 bases; J trimming: 6 bases; junction bases outside the gene matches: 2. CDR1 is MNHNS, CDR2 SASEGT, per germline. This clonotype originated in a woman aged 35-70 years with stage III lung adenocarcinoma. This sequence joins TRBV6-1 and TRBJ1-5; 7 positions match TRBD1. The sample was peripheral blood mononuclear cells, taken before any cancer treatment. The CDR3: CASSEAGGSQPQHF. CDR3 nucleotide sequence: TGTGCCAGCAGTGAAGCAGGGGGCAGTCAGCCCCAGCATTTT.